This TCR beta chain was captured by sequencing in a study of blood T cell repertoires in COVID-19. The CDR3 sequence is 19 residues long. Trimming removed 2 bases from V and 4 bases from J; junction bases left unmatched: 16. Germline V gene lookup returns CDR1 SGHVS and CDR2 FQNEAQ. Under the authors' procedure: Amplification of reference gene primers provided the estimated nucleated cell counts. The repertoire was sequenced with immunoSEQ multiplex PCR; TCRdb's copy has only in-frame clones and lacks some. D and trimming come from the DNA, and the V and J calls and clone size come from that table. The data contain 390,000 or so clones, around 90% of them singletons.

Source material: peripheral blood. The V gene is TRBV7-8, the J gene TRBJ1-3; TRBD1 matches at 8 bases. The clonotype was recovered from a man younger than 30 with active or convalescent COVID-19. Written as DNA, the CDR3 is TGTGCCAGCAGCTTATTGCGAGGACAGGGAAGACAAGAAGGAAACACCATATATTTT. The encoded protein is CASSLLRGQGRQEGNTIYF.